A single sample is the source of the 10 T cell receptor beta chains below, sequenced in a study of T-cell reconstitution after alpha-beta-depleted transplantation in children. Unique molecular identifiers were incorporated into the prepared TCRbeta library. TCRdb reprocessed the PCR reads via MiXCR and lists one record per CDR3 protein. Of some 640,000 distinct CDR3 sequences listed, roughly 15% are singletons. Sequencing was performed on PBMCs from the stem cell graft donor, taken from the stem cell graft. The receptors originated from a human donor who donated a stem cell graft to a child with acute myeloid leukemia.

In this sample, this clonotype turned up once. The V call is TRBV24-1, the J call TRBJ2-3; 8 bases are shared with TRBD2. CDR1 is KGHDR and CDR2 is SFDVKD in the germline V gene. V trimming: 5 bases; J trimming: 2 bases; junction bases outside the gene matches: 2. The CDR3 runs 14 residues. The CDR3 loop is CATSATSATDTQYF. CDR3 in DNA: TGTGCCACCAGTGCGACTAGCGCCACAGATACGCAGTATTTT.

This clonotype appeared a few times. The V call is TRBV7-2, the J call TRBJ2-3; D might be TRBD1 (7 bases). V was trimmed by 7 bases and J by 2 bases, leaving 13 bases between them. The CDR3 is 14 amino acids. CDR1 SGHTA and CDR2 FQGNSA come from the germline V gene. CDR3 amino acids: CASTRGDFTDTQYF. Here the CDR3 DNA reads TGTGCCAGCACCAGGGGGGATTTCACAGATACGCAGTATTTT.

This clonotype was counted ten times or more. The rearrangement uses TRBV5-1 and TRBJ1-3; D gene ambiguous. The CDR3 length is 16 residues. CDR1 and CDR2 (germline): SGHRS, YFSETQ. Trimming pared 0 bases from V and 3 bases from J, leaving 13 bases between. As DNA, the CDR3 is TGCGCCAGCAGCTTGGCCCTGGGGAGCGGTGGAAACACCATATATTTT. As protein: CASSLALGSGGNTIYF.

This clonotype has a count of ten or more. The CDR3 DNA reads as TGTGCCAGCAGCCCCCCGGGACAGGGATACCAGCCCCAGCATTTT. This sequence encodes CASSPPGQGYQPQHF. The chain links TRBV12-3 or TRBV12-4 to TRBJ1-5, with 9 bases that match TRBD1. This CDR3 region has 15 residues. V shed 6 bases, J shed 7 bases, and the junction held 10 bases outside the gene matches.

This clonotype was picked up a small number of times. The chain links TRBV12-3 or TRBV12-4 to TRBJ2-7; 7 bases fit TRBD1. The CDR3 is 15 residues long. The V segment lost 5 bases and the J segment 1 base; nucleotides outside the gene matches: 8. CDR3 DNA: TGTGCCAGCAGTCCCCAGGGGGATGGATCCTACGAGCAGTACGTC. Protein: CASSPQGDGSYEQYV.

This clonotype was found many times. The CDR3 DNA follows: TGTGCCAGCAGCGTCTCGGGTAGCGGGACCTACAATGAGCAGTTCTTC. This gives the protein CASSVSGSGTYNEQFF. The gene calls are TRBV9 and TRBJ2-1; 8 bases fit TRBD2. The CDR3 extends over 16 amino acids. Germline V gene lookup returns CDR1 SGDLS and CDR2 YYNGEE. Germline trimming cut 2 bases from V and 2 bases from J; bases unmatched to any gene: 6.

This clonotype has at least ten counts. The chain carries TRBV5-4 and TRBJ1-5; 8 nucleotides line up with TRBD1. Trimming at V came to 1 base and at J to 1 base, leaving 13 bases not matched to a gene. This CDR3 region has 19 residues. CDR1 and CDR2 (germline): SGHNT, YYREEE (reference sequence). CDR3 DNA sequence: TGTGCCAGCAGCTTGCTTCCCTCTATGACAGGGGAGAGCAATCAGCCCCAGCATTTT. Amino acids: CASSLLPSMTGESNQPQHF.

The rearrangement joins TRBV18 to TRBJ1-2, with D unclear. The V end was cut by 2 bases, the J end by 3 bases, with 13 bases between. Germline V lookup: CDR1 KGHSH, CDR2 LQKENI. The CDR3 covers 15 residues. The CDR3 sequence is CASSPSAQVDYGYTF. CDR3 DNA sequence: TGTGCCAGCTCACCATCCGCCCAAGTGGACTATGGCTACACCTTC.

This clonotype was found many times. This chain uses TRBV29-1 with TRBJ1-1; D is perhaps TRBD1 (5 bases). The CDR3 is made up of 12 amino acids. CDR1 and CDR2 (germline): SQVTM, ANQGSEA. The V and J ends lost 6 bases and 5 bases respectively, with 13 bases between them. CDR3 in amino acids: CSVRQTETEAFF. The CDR3 nucleotides read TGCAGCGTGCGGCAGACAGAGACTGAAGCTTTCTTT.

J is TRBJ1-2 and V is TRBV11-3; D remains unclear. Trimming took off 3 bases at V and 4 bases at J, with 9 bases between the two ends. This CDR3 comprises 13 residues. From germline, CDR1 is SGHNT and CDR2 YENEEA. CDR3 amino acids: CASSFRRSYGYTF. The DNA of the CDR3 is TGTGCCAGCAGCTTCCGACGTAGCTATGGCTACACCTTC.